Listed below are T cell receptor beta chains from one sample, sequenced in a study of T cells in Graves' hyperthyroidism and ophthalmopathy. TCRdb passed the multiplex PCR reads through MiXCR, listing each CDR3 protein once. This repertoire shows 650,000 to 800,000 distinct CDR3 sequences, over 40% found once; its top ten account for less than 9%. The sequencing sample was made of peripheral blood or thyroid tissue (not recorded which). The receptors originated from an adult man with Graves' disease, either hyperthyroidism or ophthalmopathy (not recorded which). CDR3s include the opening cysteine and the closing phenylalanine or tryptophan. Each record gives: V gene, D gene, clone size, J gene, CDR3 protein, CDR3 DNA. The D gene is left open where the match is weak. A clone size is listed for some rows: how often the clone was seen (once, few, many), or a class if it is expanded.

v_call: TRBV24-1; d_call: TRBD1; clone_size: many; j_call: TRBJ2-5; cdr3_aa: CATSDLPGQGMETQYF; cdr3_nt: TGTGCCACCAGTGATTTGCCGGGACAGGGTATGGAGACCCAGTACTTC
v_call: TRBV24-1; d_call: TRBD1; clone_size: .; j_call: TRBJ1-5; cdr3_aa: CASSQADRGYSNQPQHF; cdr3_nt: TGTGCCAGCAGCCAAGCTGACAGGGGTTATAGCAATCAGCCCCAGCATTTT
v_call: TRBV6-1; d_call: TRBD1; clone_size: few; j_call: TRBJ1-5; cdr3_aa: CASSEVQGAYQPQHF; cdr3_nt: TGTGCCAGCAGTGAAGTCCAGGGGGCGTATCAGCCCCAGCATTTT
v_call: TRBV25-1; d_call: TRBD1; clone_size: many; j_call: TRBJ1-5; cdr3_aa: CASSDWTGGDDQPQHF; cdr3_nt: TGTGCCAGCAGTGATTGGACAGGGGGGGATGATCAGCCCCAGCATTTT
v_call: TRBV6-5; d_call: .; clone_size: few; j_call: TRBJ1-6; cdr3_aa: CASSYTGAPNSPLHF; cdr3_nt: TGTGCCAGCAGTTACACGGGGGCCCCTAATTCACCCCTCCACTTT
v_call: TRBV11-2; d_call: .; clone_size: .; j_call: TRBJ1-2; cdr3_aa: CASSQDGGIGGYTF; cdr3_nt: TGTGCCAGCAGCCAAGATGGCGGGATAGGAGGCTACACCTTC
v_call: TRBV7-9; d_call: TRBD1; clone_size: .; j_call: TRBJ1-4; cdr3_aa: CASSLMGQGIANEKLFF; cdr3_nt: TGTGCCAGCAGCTTGATGGGACAGGGGATCGCTAATGAAAAACTGTTTTTT
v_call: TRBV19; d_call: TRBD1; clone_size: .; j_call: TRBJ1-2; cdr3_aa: CAGIPDRNYGYTF; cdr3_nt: TGTGCCGGTATTCCGGACAGGAACTATGGCTACACCTTC
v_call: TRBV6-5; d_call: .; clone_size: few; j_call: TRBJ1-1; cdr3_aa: CASSEWGEGDTEAFF; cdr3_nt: TGTGCCAGCAGTGAATGGGGCGAGGGGGACACTGAAGCTTTCTTT
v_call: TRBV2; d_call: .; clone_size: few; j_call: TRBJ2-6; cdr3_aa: CASSEDRANVLTF; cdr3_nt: TGTGCCAGCAGTGAGGACAGGGCCAACGTCCTGACTTTC
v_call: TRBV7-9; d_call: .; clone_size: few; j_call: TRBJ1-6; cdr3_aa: CASSSPGNNSPLHF; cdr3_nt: TGCGCCAGCAGCTCGCCGGGAAACAATTCACCCCTCCACTTT
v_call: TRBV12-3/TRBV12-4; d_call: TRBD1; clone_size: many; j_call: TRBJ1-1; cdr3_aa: CASSMGQGQDAFF; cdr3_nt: TGTGCCAGCAGTATGGGACAGGGGCAGGATGCTTTCTTT
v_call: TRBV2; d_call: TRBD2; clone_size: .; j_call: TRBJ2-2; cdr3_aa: CASRAYSAGVQSNTGELFF; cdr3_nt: TGTGCCAGCAGGGCGTACTCAGCGGGGGTTCAGTCGAACACCGGGGAGCTGTTTTTT
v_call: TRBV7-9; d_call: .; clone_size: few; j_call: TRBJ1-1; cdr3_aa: CASSLNTGLGMNTEAFF; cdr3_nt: TGTGCCAGCAGCCTAAATACAGGTTTAGGGATGAACACTGAAGCTTTCTTT
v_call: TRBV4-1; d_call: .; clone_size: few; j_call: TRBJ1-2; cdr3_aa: CASSQDLIYTF; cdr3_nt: TGCGCCAGCAGCCAAGATCTGATCTACACCTTC
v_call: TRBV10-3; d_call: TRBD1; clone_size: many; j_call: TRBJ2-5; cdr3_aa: CAIRPDREETQYF; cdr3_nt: TGTGCCATCAGACCAGACAGGGAAGAGACCCAGTACTTC
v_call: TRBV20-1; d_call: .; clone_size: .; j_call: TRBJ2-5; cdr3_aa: CSAEYRVKQTQHF; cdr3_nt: TGCAGTGCCGAATACAGGGTAAAGCAGACCCAGCACTTC
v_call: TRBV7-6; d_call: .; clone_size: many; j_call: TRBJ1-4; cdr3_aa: CASSFSSGPGEKLFF; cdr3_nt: TGTGCCAGCAGCTTTAGCTCAGGGCCGGGTGAAAAACTGTTTTTT
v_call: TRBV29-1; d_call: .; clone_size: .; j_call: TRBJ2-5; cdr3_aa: CSVWERAVETQYF; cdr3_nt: TGCAGCGTGTGGGAGAGGGCGGTAGAGACCCAGTACTTC
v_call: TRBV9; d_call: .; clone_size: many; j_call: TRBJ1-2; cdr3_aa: CASSLLSDYGYTF; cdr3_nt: TGTGCCAGCAGCTTACTCTCGGACTATGGCTACACCTTC
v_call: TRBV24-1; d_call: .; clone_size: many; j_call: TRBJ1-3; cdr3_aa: CATSDPRWDGNTIYF; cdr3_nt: TGTGCCACCAGTGATCCACGGTGGGACGGAAACACCATATATTTT